This entry features one TCR beta chain sequence. This sample is part of a study of cytomegalovirus exposure and HLA in healthy donors. This CDR3 region has 16 residues. Per germline, CDR1 SEHNR and CDR2 FQNEAQ (reference sequence). The trim removed 5 bases at V and 4 bases at J, leaving 7 bases unmatched. In the PCR, 60 Vbeta and 13 Jbeta primers were used. Using immunoSEQ multiplex PCR, the repertoire was profiled, and TCRdb retains in-frame clones only, with some absent. The table records approximately 110,000 clones, about 59% of them present only once. This TCR was sampled from a man aged 30-40 years in good health and CMV-seropositive. V gene TRBV7-9 combines with J gene TRBJ2-1, with 11 bases that match TRBD2. Sequencing used PBMCs. CDR3 nucleotide sequence: TGTGCCAGCAGCCCGCCGACTAGCGGGGTGTACAATGAGCAGTTCTTC. It yields the protein CASSPPTSGVYNEQFF.